This is a list of T cell receptor beta chains from one sample in a study of blood T cell repertoires in COVID-19. Libraries were prepared by immunoSEQ multiplex PCR; TCRdb keeps only in-frame clonotypes and omits some of them. The table has under 200,000 clones, roughly 82% seen once. The sample comprised PBMCs or T cells enriched from blood (not recorded which). The receptors were sampled from a woman between 55 and 75 years old with acute COVID-19. CDR3s include the opening cysteine and the closing phenylalanine or tryptophan. A D gene is named only where the DNA matches it firmly. Part of the rows lack a size; the others show once, few, many or a class for expanded clones.

>TRBV19|TRBD2|TRBJ2-7|once|15
CASSVGLAGHYEQYF
TGTGCCAGTAGCGTGGGACTAGCGGGCCACTACGAGCAGTACTTC
>TRBV29-1|TRBD1|TRBJ1-5|NA|15
CSVAHGTGGNQPQHF
TGCAGCGTTGCCCACGGGACAGGGGGCAATCAGCCCCAGCATTTT
>TRBV6-5|TRBD2|TRBJ2-3|NA|15
CASKYSGGETDTQYF
TGTGCCAGCAAATATAGCGGGGGGGAGACAGATACGCAGTATTTT
>TRBV11-2|NA|TRBJ1-6|few|14
CATDSLSDNSPLHF
TGTGCCACCGACAGCCTGTCGGATAATTCACCCCTCCACTTT
>TRBV4-2|NA|TRBJ1-2|NA|14
CASSQDWGGGGYTF
TGTGCCAGCAGCCAAGATTGGGGGGGAGGAGGCTACACCTTC
>TRBV6-6|NA|TRBJ1-2|few|12
CAGKGAIYGYTF
TGTGCCGGAAAAGGGGCGATTTATGGCTACACCTTC
>TRBV5-6|TRBD1|TRBJ1-4|NA|13
CASSRQGGEKLFF
TGTGCCAGCAGCCGACAGGGTGGTGAAAAACTGTTTTTT
>TRBV28|TRBD1|TRBJ1-2|NA|13
CASRNPGTGKVTF
TGTGCCAGCAGAAATCCCGGGACAGGCAAGGTCACCTTC
>TRBV12-3/TRBV12-4|NA|TRBJ1-1|NA|12
CASSQGQRRAFF
TGTGCCAGCAGTCAAGGACAGAGGCGAGCTTTCTTT
>TRBV5-4|NA|TRBJ1-4|NA|15
CASSLVGGSNEKLFF
TGTGCCAGCAGCTTGGTTGGGGGCTCTAATGAAAAACTGTTTTTT
>TRBV20-1|NA|TRBJ1-4|once|13
CSASQASGEKLFF
TGCAGTGCTAGTCAGGCTTCAGGTGAAAAACTGTTTTTT
>TRBV5-1|NA|TRBJ2-3|NA|15
CASSPHLQTPDTQYF
TGCGCCAGCAGCCCACACCTCCAAACCCCAGATACGCAGTATTTT
>TRBV19|TRBD2|TRBJ2-1|NA|15
CASSIDFAAGERQFF
TGTGCCAGTAGTATAGATTTTGCAGCGGGAGAGAGGCAGTTCTTC
>TRBV10-1|TRBD1|TRBJ2-1|NA|14
CASSEWTGSNEQFF
TGCGCCAGCAGTGAGTGGACAGGGTCAAATGAGCAGTTCTTC
>TRBV19|NA|TRBJ1-6|once|14
CASREGQGNSPLHF
TGTGCCAGTAGGGAGGGGCAGGGTAATTCACCCCTCCACTTT
>TRBV5-1|NA|TRBJ1-2|few|13
CASSLDRDYGYTF
TGCGCCAGCAGCTTGGACAGGGACTATGGCTACACCTTC
>TRBV7-9|TRBD2|TRBJ2-1|once|17
CASSGGPTSGGYNEQFF
TGTGCCAGCAGCGGGGGCCCAACTAGCGGGGGCTACAATGAGCAGTTCTTC
>TRBV7-9|TRBD2|TRBJ2-1|NA|20
CASSTQGRLAGAPSYNEQFF
TGTGCCAGCAGCACCCAGGGGCGACTAGCGGGAGCCCCTTCCTACAATGAGCAGTTCTTC
>TRBV28|NA|TRBJ1-2|NA|14
CASSVEIRSYGYTF
TGTGCCAGCTCCGTTGAGATAAGGAGCTATGGCTACACCTTC
>TRBV7-2|TRBD2|TRBJ2-2|NA|17
CASSLRTSGGKTGELFF
TGTGCCAGCAGCCTCCGGACTAGCGGGGGGAAAACCGGGGAGCTGTTTTTT
>TRBV24-1|NA|TRBJ1-2|NA|14
CATSEAGVDYGYTF
TGTGCCACCAGTGAAGCAGGGGTTGACTATGGCTACACCTTC
>TRBV4-1|TRBD1|TRBJ1-2|NA|20
CASSQATSRTGWDWNYGYTF
TGCGCCAGCAGCCAGGCAACCTCTCGGACAGGGTGGGATTGGAACTATGGCTACACCTTC
>TRBV19|NA|TRBJ2-2|NA|17
CASSIGGGHANTGELFF
TGTGCCAGTAGTATAGGGGGAGGACACGCGAACACCGGGGAGCTGTTTTTT
>TRBV9|NA|TRBJ1-3|NA|17
CASSVRGQAGTGNTIYF
TGTGCCAGCAGCGTAAGAGGTCAAGCGGGAACTGGAAACACCATATATTTT
>TRBV4-3|TRBD1|TRBJ2-3|NA|16
CASSQDLTGGSDTQYF
TGCGCCAGCAGCCAAGATCTGACAGGGGGCTCAGATACGCAGTATTTT
>TRBV7-9|TRBD1|TRBJ2-1|NA|17
CASSFRTGLSSYNEQFF
TGTGCCAGCAGCTTCAGGACAGGGCTAAGCTCCTACAATGAGCAGTTCTTC
>TRBV7-9|TRBD1|TRBJ1-1|NA|15
CASSRSRDRHTEAFF
TGTGCCAGCAGCAGAAGCCGGGACAGACACACTGAAGCTTTCTTT
>TRBV4-3|NA|TRBJ2-3|NA|15
CASSLTQGSGDTQYF
TGCGCCAGCAGCCTCACCCAGGGCTCCGGGGATACGCAGTATTTT
>TRBV27|TRBD1|TRBJ1-4|NA|14
CASASGGIREKLFF
TGTGCCAGCGCCTCAGGGGGGATACGTGAAAAACTGTTTTTT
>TRBV6-5|NA|TRBJ1-1|once|13
CASMILGATEAFF
TGTGCCAGCATGATACTGGGAGCGACTGAAGCTTTCTTT
>TRBV12-3/TRBV12-4|NA|TRBJ1-2|NA|11
CASSLGRGYTF
TGTGCCAGCAGTTTAGGCCGGGGCTACACCTTC
>TRBV19|NA|TRBJ1-5|few|14
CASSISSGNQPQHF
TGTGCCAGTAGTATATCCTCCGGCAATCAGCCCCAGCATTTT
>TRBV5-6|TRBD1|TRBJ2-7|NA|13
CASRLGQGYEQYF
TGTGCCAGCAGGCTGGGACAGGGCTACGAGCAGTACTTC
>TRBV2|NA|TRBJ1-2|NA|14
CASSPLLANYGYTF
TGTGCCAGCTCCCCTCTCCTAGCTAACTATGGCTACACCTTC
>TRBV19|TRBD1|TRBJ1-1|NA|14
CASSITGVNTEAFF
TGTGCCAGTAGTATTACAGGGGTGAACACTGAAGCTTTCTTT
>TRBV5-5|NA|TRBJ2-5|NA|14
CASSTGLWGETQYF
TGTGCCAGCTCTACGGGACTTTGGGGAGAGACCCAGTACTTC
>TRBV10-1|TRBD1|TRBJ1-1|NA|14
CASSVQGAPTEAFF
TGCGCCAGCAGTGTCCAGGGGGCGCCCACTGAAGCTTTCTTT
>TRBV10-3|NA|TRBJ2-2|NA|14
CATTATGNTGELFF
TGTGCCACTACTGCGACAGGGAACACCGGGGAGCTGTTTTTT
>TRBV6-5|NA|TRBJ1-1|NA|14
CASSSKEVGTEAFF
TGTGCCAGCAGTTCCAAAGAGGTGGGCACTGAAGCTTTCTTT
>TRBV18|NA|TRBJ2-7|NA|15
CASSPPSEGGYEQYF
TGTGCCAGCTCACCACCGTCCGAGGGTGGGTACGAGCAGTACTTC
>TRBV9|TRBD2|TRBJ2-7|few|15
CASSSLERGNYEQYF
TGTGCCAGCAGCTCACTAGAGCGGGGCAACTACGAGCAGTACTTC
>TRBV7-2|NA|TRBJ1-2|few|12
CASSLRNYGYTF
TGTGCCAGCAGCTTGCGGAATTATGGCTACACCTTC
>TRBV4-1|TRBD1|TRBJ1-4|few|16
CASSFTGDATNEKLFF
TGCGCCAGCAGCTTTACAGGGGACGCAACTAATGAAAAACTGTTTTTT
>TRBV7-2|NA|TRBJ1-3|NA|15
CASSLGQLLRNTIYF
TGTGCCAGCAGCTTAGGACAGCTCCTAAGAAACACCATATATTTT
>TRBV2|NA|TRBJ1-6|NA|13
CASLGGVGSPLHF
TGTGCCAGCTTGGGGGGAGTAGGCTCACCCCTCCACTTT
>TRBV10-1|NA|TRBJ1-1|NA|15
CASSEWKPGDTEAFF
TGCGCCAGCAGTGAGTGGAAGCCGGGGGACACTGAAGCTTTCTTT
>TRBV30|TRBD1|TRBJ1-2|NA|13
CACLPGTGSGYTF
TGTGCCTGCCTACCCGGGACAGGCAGTGGCTACACCTTC
>TRBV18|TRBD2|TRBJ2-5|NA|15
CASSPPGGGQETQYF
TGTGCCAGCTCACCACCTGGGGGGGGCCAAGAGACCCAGTACTTC
>TRBV5-1|NA|TRBJ1-1|NA|15
CASSEGHAMNTEAFF
TGCGCCAGCAGCGAGGGACACGCCATGAACACTGAAGCTTTCTTT
>TRBV6-5|NA|TRBJ2-1|few|15
CASSGAGQRFNEQFF
TGTGCCAGCTCCGGGGCGGGACAGCGATTTAATGAGCAGTTCTTC
>TRBV19|TRBD1|TRBJ1-6|NA|15
CASSTDREYNSPLHF
TGTGCCAGTAGTACCGACAGGGAGTATAATTCACCCCTCCACTTT
>TRBV2|NA|TRBJ2-2|NA|15
CASSRAVQYTGELFF
TGTGCCAGCAGTCGAGCCGTACAGTACACCGGGGAGCTGTTTTTT
>TRBV5-6|NA|TRBJ1-1|NA|14
CASSLYNWNTEAFF
TGTGCCAGCAGCTTGTACAATTGGAACACTGAAGCTTTCTTT
>TRBV3-1/TRBV3-2|NA|TRBJ1-2|few|16
CASSQETVRRGYGYTF
TGTGCCAGCAGCCAAGAAACGGTGCGTCGGGGATATGGCTACACCTTC
>TRBV9|NA|TRBJ1-4|NA|14
CASSVPGPDEKLFF
TGTGCCAGCAGCGTTCCGGGTCCCGATGAAAAACTGTTTTTT
>TRBV6-5|TRBD1|TRBJ1-6|NA|15
CASSYDRGPNSPLHF
TGTGCCAGCAGTTACGACAGGGGGCCGAATTCACCCCTCCACTTT
>TRBV16|TRBD1|TRBJ2-1|NA|15
CASSGGQGQYNEQFF
TGTGCCAGCAGCGGGGGACAGGGGCAATACAATGAGCAGTTCTTC